Below, 26 T cell receptor beta chains from the same sample are listed, as sequenced in a study of blood T cell repertoires in COVID-19. Clones were read by immunoSEQ multiplex PCR, and TCRdb kept only the in-frame ones, dropping some. This repertoire shows 150,000 to 200,000 clones, about 90% found once; its top ten account for roughly a fifth. The sample taken for sequencing was peripheral blood. These receptors came from a man aged 60 to 69 with active or convalescent COVID-19.

The chain joins TRBV5-1 to TRBJ2-1; maybe TRBD2 (5 bases). CDR1 is SGHRS, CDR2 YFSETQ, per germline. Trimming took 0 bases from V and 4 from J, leaving 8 bases between them. The CDR3 length is 14 residues. The CDR3 spells CASSLEEVYNEQFF. For the CDR3, the DNA is TGCGCCAGCAGCTTGGAGGAGGTATACAATGAGCAGTTCTTC.

The J gene is TRBJ2-5, the V gene TRBV11-3; the D gene is possibly TRBD1 (5 bases). The CDR3 runs to 13 residues. Germline CDR1 and CDR2: SGHNT and YENEEA. V was cut by 1 base and J by 2 bases, with 5 bases left in between. The CDR3 DNA reads TGTGCCAGCAGCTTAGGACAGCAAGAGACCCAGTACTTC. It specifies CASSLGQQETQYF. The full variable domain, with the rest looked up from reference TRBV11-3 and TRBJ2-5, is EAGVVQSPRYKIIEKKQPVAFWCNPISGHNTLYWYLQNLGQGPELLIRYENEEAVDDSQLPKDRFSAERLKGVDSTLKIQPAELGDSAVYLCASSLGQQETQYFGPGTRLLVL.

The rearrangement joins TRBV6-5 to TRBJ2-3, with D uncertain. The length of the CDR3 is 13 residues. CDR1 MNHEY and CDR2 SVGAGI come from the germline V gene. Trimming took 7 bases from V and 6 from J, leaving 14 bases between them. The DNA of the CDR3 is TGTGCCAGCACCGTCTATTCCGGGGATACGCAGTATTTT. Translation gives CASTVYSGDTQYF.

The chain couples TRBV14 to TRBJ1-1; D uncertain. Trimming took 1 base from V and 5 from J, leaving 8 bases between them. From germline, CDR1 is SGHDN and CDR2 FVKESK. The CDR3 is made up of 13 amino acids. The CDR3 DNA is TGTGCCAGCAGCCAAGTCGGGGTAACTGAAGCTTTCTTT. Translating it yields CASSQVGVTEAFF.

This chain connects TRBV3-1 (or the pseudogene TRBV3-2) to TRBJ1-3; a weak D match, TRBD1 (6 bases). Trimming removed 5 bases at V and 1 base at J, with 15 bases between. The CDR3 consists of 16 residues. Germline loops: CDR1 LGHDT, CDR2 YNNKEL (reference sequence). The CDR3 nucleotides are TGTGCCAGCAGCTTTCTACGGGGGGCGTCTGGAAACACCATATATTTT. Translating gives CASSFLRGASGNTIYF.

The chain links TRBV6-5 to TRBJ1-6; 7 bases are a match to TRBD1. There are 14 residues in the CDR3. The V gene end was trimmed by 6 bases and the J gene end by 8 bases; junction bases not matched to a gene: 7. The germline CDR1 and CDR2 sequences are MNHEY and SVGAGI. The CDR3 region is CASRKQGTDSPLHF. The CDR3 DNA reads TGTGCCAGCAGGAAACAGGGGACGGATTCACCCCTCCACTTT.

This clone was seen once. The chain combines TRBV11-1 with TRBJ2-3, with 7 positions matching TRBD2. Per the germline V gene, CDR1 is SGHAT and CDR2 is FQDESV (reference sequence). This CDR3 region has 14 residues. V gave up 5 bases and J gave up 4 bases; unmatched junction bases: 6. The CDR3 DNA follows: TGTGCCAGCAGCCCTCGGGGGGTCGCAGATACGCAGTATTTT. Its protein is CASSPRGVADTQYF.

This rearrangement joins TRBV7-7 to TRBJ1-2; no reliable D call. Germline V gives CDR1 SSHAT, CDR2 FNYEAQ (reference sequence). The CDR3 covers 15 residues. The germline V and J ends were trimmed by 3 bases and 4 bases, with 15 bases remaining between them. In nucleotides, the CDR3 is TGTGCCAGCAGCTTGGCCCCGGGAATTCTCTATGGCTACACCTTC. It translates to CASSLAPGILYGYTF.

The gene calls are TRBV13 and TRBJ2-1; no firm D call. With 0 bases removed from V and 9 bases from J, the gap between germline ends came to 12 bases. There are 14 residues in the CDR3. Looked up from germline, CDR1 is PRHDT and CDR2 is FYEKMQ (reference sequence). CDR3 region: CASSLGGEIGEQFF. CDR3 DNA sequence: TGTGCCAGCAGCTTAGGAGGAGAGATCGGTGAGCAGTTCTTC.

The chain is built from TRBV3-1 (or the pseudogene TRBV3-2) and TRBJ1-2; D call uncertain. CDR3 length: 14 amino acids. Trimming stripped 1 base from V and 6 bases from J, with 12 bases between. Germline V lookup: CDR1 LGHDT, CDR2 YNNKEL (reference sequence). The CDR3: CASSQVGRSHGYTF. The CDR3 DNA sequence: TGTGCCAGCAGCCAAGTGGGCCGGTCCCATGGCTACACCTTC.

V usage is TRBV15 and J usage is TRBJ2-3, with 7 bases matching TRBD1. After removal of 1 base from V and 12 bases from J, the junction contained 4 bases not matched to a gene. The CDR3 has 12 residues. Germline lookup yields CDR1 LNHNV and CDR2 YYDKDF (reference sequence). Here the CDR3 DNA reads TGTGCCACCAGCAGAGTACAGGGGCCCCAGTATTTT. It codes for CATSRVQGPQYF. Based on the CDR3 plus reference TRBV15 and TRBJ2-3, the full variable domain is DAMVIQNPRYQVTQFGKPVTLSCSQTLNHNVMYWYQQKSSQAPKLLFHYYDKDFNNEADTPDNFQSRRPNTSFCFLDIRSPGLGDTAMYLCATSRVQGPQYFGPGTRLTVL.

The V call is TRBV7-9, the J call TRBJ2-1; 10 bases are a match to TRBD2. Germline CDR1 is SEHNR and CDR2 is FQNEAQ (reference sequence). J gave up 2 bases and V 7 bases, and 2 bases lay outside the gene matches. The CDR3 spans 14 residues. The CDR3 DNA reads as TGTGCCAGCAAGCGGGGGGGTACCTACAATGAGCAGTTCTTC. This sequence encodes CASKRGGTYNEQFF.

This clone showed up just once. The V gene is TRBV7-7, the J gene TRBJ2-5, with no clear D. The length of the CDR3 is 14 residues. V lost 2 bases, J lost 5 bases, and 12 bases lay in between. CDR1 and CDR2 from the germline V gene are SSHAT and FNYEAQ (reference sequence). In nucleotides, the CDR3 is TGTGCCAGCAGCTTAATTACCGCCGGGGAGACCCAGTACTTC. It codes for CASSLITAGETQYF.

The CDR3 nucleotides are TGTGCCAGTAGCTTGGGAGGCCTCTCTCCCGAGACCCAGTACTTC. Encoded protein: CASSLGGLSPETQYF. The chain couples TRBV19 to TRBJ2-5; TRBD2 might be the D (6 bases). This CDR3 has 15 residues. V was clipped by 6 bases and J by 5 bases, with 19 bases between them. Germline V CDR1 and CDR2: LNHDA, SQIVND (reference sequence). The whole variable domain, filled in from reference TRBV19 and TRBJ2-5, reads DGGITQSPKYLFRKEGQNVTLSCEQNLNHDAMYWYRQDPGQGLRLIYYSQIVNDFQKGDIAEGYSVSREKKESFPLTVTSAQKNPTAFYLCASSLGGLSPETQYFGPGTRLLVL.

V is TRBV19 and J is TRBJ2-2, with no clear D. In germline, CDR1 is LNHDA, CDR2 SQIVND (reference sequence). The V gene lost 5 bases and the J gene lost 7 bases, with 8 bases spanning the gap. This CDR3 contains 12 residues. The CDR3 sequence: CASSLFYGELFF. The DNA of the CDR3 is TGTGCCAGTAGTCTCTTCTACGGGGAGCTGTTTTTT.

V is TRBV5-6 and J is TRBJ1-2, with TRBD1 identical over 7 bases. V lost 2 bases, J lost 5 bases, and 0 bases stayed unmatched. Germline values: CDR1 SGHDT, CDR2 YYEEEE. The CDR3 has 12 amino acids. The chain's CDR3 is CASSLQGYGYTF. The CDR3 region has the DNA TGTGCCAGCAGCTTACAGGGGTATGGCTACACCTTC.

V usage is TRBV6-5 and J usage is TRBJ1-1; 7 bases align to TRBD1. Trimming cost V 5 bases and J 1 base; bases outside gene matches: 7. This CDR3 comprises 15 residues. Germline CDR1 MNHEY, CDR2 SVGAGI. CDR3 region: CASSLQGRGNTEAFF. CDR3 coding DNA: TGTGCCAGCAGTCTACAGGGGAGAGGGAACACTGAAGCTTTCTTT.

The chain carries TRBV2 and TRBJ1-1; 8 nucleotides line up with TRBD1. With 4 bases clipped from V and 3 bases from J, the junction kept 4 bases outside the gene matches. The CDR3 contains 14 residues. The germline V gene has CDR1 SNHLY and CDR2 FYNNEI. CDR3 in amino acids: CASSVLQGDTEAFF. CDR3 DNA sequence: TGTGCCAGCAGTGTTTTACAGGGGGACACTGAAGCTTTCTTT.

This chain links TRBV10-3 with TRBJ1-2, with 7 bases matching TRBD1. The CDR3 runs 12 residues. Trimming removed 6 bases from V and 8 bases from J; junction bases left unmatched: 6. In germline, CDR1 is ENHRY, CDR2 SYGVKD. CDR3 nucleotide sequence: TGTGCCATCAGACAGGGGCCTCGGGGCTACACCTTC. It encodes CAIRQGPRGYTF.

This clone occurred once. The V and J genes are TRBV10-1 and TRBJ2-5, with 10 bases matching TRBD1. CDR3 length equals 15 residues. With 3 bases clipped from V and 5 bases from J, the junction kept 6 bases outside the gene matches. Per germline, CDR1 WNHNN and CDR2 SYGVQD (reference sequence). DNA for the CDR3: TGCGCCAGCAGTGATCCGGGACAGGGGTCGGAGACCCAGTACTTC. The encoded protein is CASSDPGQGSETQYF.

The CDR3 sequence: CASSPTAGRRNSPLHF. The DNA for the CDR3 is TGTGCCAGCTCACCAACAGCCGGTAGAAGGAATTCACCCCTCCACTTT. The V call is TRBV18, the J call TRBJ1-6; D gene ambiguous. V lost 2 bases and J 7 bases, leaving 15 bases between the germline ends. CDR1 and CDR2 from the germline V gene are KGHSH and LQKENI. This CDR3 has 16 amino acids.

The CDR3: CASSGWGGIARQYF. In nucleotides, the CDR3 is TGTGCCAGCAGCGGATGGGGAGGGATCGCTCGGCAGTACTTC. This rearrangement joins TRBV11-2 to TRBJ2-7, with 7 nucleotides matching TRBD2. Looked up from germline, CDR1 is SGHAT and CDR2 is FQNNGV. The CDR3 extends over 14 amino acids. V lost 5 bases to trimming and J lost 9 bases; unmatched junction nucleotides: 13.

The gene calls are TRBV3-1 (or the pseudogene TRBV3-2) and TRBJ2-3; TRBD2 agrees at 9 bases. This CDR3 has 18 residues. In germline, CDR1 is LGHDT, CDR2 YNNKEL (reference sequence). Trimming removed 0 bases from V and 3 bases from J; junction bases left unmatched: 10. The CDR3 spells CASSQDMTSGGPTDTQYF. Written as DNA, the CDR3 is TGTGCCAGCAGCCAAGATATGACCAGCGGGGGGCCGACAGATACGCAGTATTTT.

The chain carries TRBV11-2 and TRBJ1-2, with D perhaps matching TRBD1 (6 bases). This CDR3 has 13 amino acids. V lost 10 bases to trimming and J lost 3 bases, with 15 bases between them. Germline V gene sequence: CDR1 SGHAT, CDR2 FQNNGV. The CDR3 sequence: CAIGTFRDYGYTF. The CDR3 bases are TGTGCCATCGGGACATTCCGGGACTATGGCTACACCTTC.

V and J are TRBV7-2 and TRBJ2-2; D might be TRBD1 (5 bases). The germline CDR1 and CDR2 sequences are SGHTA and FQGNSA. V lost 5 bases and J lost 5, with 12 bases in between. The CDR3 has 14 amino acids. The CDR3 bases are TGTGCCAGCAGCCTAGGACACGGAACCGGGGAGCTGTTTTTT. Translated, it gives CASSLGHGTGELFF.

J is TRBJ2-5 and V is TRBV19, with unresolved D. Trimming removed 3 bases from V and 0 bases from J, with 8 bases in between. Germline V gives CDR1 LNHDA, CDR2 SQIVND (reference sequence). This CDR3 is built from 14 residues. The CDR3 DNA is TGTGCCAGTAGTATCCTCCGGGACCAAGAGACCCAGTACTTC. This sequence encodes CASSILRDQETQYF.